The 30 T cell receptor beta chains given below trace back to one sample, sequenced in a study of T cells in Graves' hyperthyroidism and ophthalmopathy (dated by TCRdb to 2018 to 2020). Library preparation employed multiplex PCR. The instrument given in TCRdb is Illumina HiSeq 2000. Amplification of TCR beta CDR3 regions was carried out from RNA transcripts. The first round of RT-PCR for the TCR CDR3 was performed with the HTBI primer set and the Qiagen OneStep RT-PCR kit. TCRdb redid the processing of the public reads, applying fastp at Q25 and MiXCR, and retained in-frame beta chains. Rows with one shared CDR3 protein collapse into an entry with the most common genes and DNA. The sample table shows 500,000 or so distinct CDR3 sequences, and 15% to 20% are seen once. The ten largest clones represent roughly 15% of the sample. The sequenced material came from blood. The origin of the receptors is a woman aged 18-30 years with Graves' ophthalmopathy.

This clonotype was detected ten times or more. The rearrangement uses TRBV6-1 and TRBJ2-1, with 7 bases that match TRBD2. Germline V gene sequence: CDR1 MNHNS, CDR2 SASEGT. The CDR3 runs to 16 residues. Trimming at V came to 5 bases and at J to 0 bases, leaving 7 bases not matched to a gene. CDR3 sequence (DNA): TGTGCCAGCAGTCTTGAGCGGGATAGCTCCTACAATGAGCAGTTCTTC. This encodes CASSLERDSSYNEQFF.

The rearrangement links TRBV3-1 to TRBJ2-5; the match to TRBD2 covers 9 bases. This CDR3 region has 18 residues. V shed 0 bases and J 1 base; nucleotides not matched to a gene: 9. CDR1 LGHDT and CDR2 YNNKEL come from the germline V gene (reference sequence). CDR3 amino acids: CASSQDLGPSGTQETQYF. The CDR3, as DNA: TGTGCCAGCAGCCAAGATCTTGGGCCTAGCGGGACCCAAGAGACCCAGTACTTC.

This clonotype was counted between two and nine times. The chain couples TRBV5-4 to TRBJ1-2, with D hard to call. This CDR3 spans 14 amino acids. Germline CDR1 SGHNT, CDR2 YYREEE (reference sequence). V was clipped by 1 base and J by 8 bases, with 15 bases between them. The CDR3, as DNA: TGTGCCAGCAGCTTGCGAGGTTGGGTAGGGGGCTACACCTTC. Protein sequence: CASSLRGWVGGYTF.

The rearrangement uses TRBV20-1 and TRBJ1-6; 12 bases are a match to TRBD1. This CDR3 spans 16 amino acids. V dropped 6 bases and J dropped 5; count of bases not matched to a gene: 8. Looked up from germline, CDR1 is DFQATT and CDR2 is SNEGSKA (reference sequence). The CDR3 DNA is TGCAGTGCCCCGCCGGGACAGGGGGCGAATAATTCACCCCTCCACTTT. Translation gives CSAPPGQGANNSPLHF.

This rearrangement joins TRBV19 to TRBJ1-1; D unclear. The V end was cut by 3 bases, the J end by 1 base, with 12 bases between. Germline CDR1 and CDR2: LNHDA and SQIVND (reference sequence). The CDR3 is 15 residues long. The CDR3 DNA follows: TGTGCCAGTAGTATGTTCGGGAAAGGGAACACTGAAGCTTTCTTT. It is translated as CASSMFGKGNTEAFF.

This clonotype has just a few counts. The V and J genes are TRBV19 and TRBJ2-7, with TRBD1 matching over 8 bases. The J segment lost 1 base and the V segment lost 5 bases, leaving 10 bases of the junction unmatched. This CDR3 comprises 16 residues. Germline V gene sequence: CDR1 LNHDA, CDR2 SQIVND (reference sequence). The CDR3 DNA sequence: TGTGCCAGTAGTCCAGAATGGACAGGGAAATCCTACGAGCAGTACTTC. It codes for CASSPEWTGKSYEQYF.

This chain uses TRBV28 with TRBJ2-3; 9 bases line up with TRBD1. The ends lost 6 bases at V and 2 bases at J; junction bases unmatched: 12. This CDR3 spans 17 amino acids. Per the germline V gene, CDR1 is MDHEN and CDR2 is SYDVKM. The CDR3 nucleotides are TGTGCCAGCAGCACACCCCGGACAGGGGCCCTCACAGATACGCAGTATTTT. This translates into CASSTPRTGALTDTQYF.

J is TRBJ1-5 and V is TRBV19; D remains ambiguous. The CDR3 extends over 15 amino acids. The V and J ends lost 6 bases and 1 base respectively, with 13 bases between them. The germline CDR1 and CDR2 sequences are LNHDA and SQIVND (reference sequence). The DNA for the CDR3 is TGTGCCAGTAGCCCGGGAAAGAGGAGCAATCAGCCCCAGCATTTT. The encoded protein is CASSPGKRSNQPQHF.

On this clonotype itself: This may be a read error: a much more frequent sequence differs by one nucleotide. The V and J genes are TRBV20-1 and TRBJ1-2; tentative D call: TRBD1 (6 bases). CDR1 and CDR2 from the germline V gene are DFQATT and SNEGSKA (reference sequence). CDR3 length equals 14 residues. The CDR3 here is CIARDGTGNYGYTF. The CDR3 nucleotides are TGCATTGCTAGAGATGGCACAGGGAACTATGGCTACACCTTC.

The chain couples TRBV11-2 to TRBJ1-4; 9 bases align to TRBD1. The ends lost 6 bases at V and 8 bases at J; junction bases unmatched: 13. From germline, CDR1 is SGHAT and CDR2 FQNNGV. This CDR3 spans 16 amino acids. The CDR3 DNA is TGTGCCAGCAGACCGATTCTACAGGGGGCGAACGAAAAACTGTTTTTT. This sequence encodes CASRPILQGANEKLFF.

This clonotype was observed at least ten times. The CDR3 DNA follows: TGTGCCAGCAGTTCCGTACAGATGTCCTACACTGAAGCTTTCTTT. Translating it yields CASSSVQMSYTEAFF. The chain carries TRBV28 and TRBJ1-1; D is unclear. The length of the CDR3 is 15 residues. Germline values: CDR1 MDHEN, CDR2 SYDVKM. V lost 4 bases, J lost 3 bases, and 15 bases lay in between.

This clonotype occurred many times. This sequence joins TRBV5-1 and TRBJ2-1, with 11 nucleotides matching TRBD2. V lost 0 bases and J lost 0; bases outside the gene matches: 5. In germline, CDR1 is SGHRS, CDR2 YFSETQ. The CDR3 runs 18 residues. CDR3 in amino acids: CASSLASGGLSSYNEQFF. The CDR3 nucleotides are TGCGCCAGCAGCTTGGCTAGCGGGGGGTTAAGCTCCTACAATGAGCAGTTCTTC.

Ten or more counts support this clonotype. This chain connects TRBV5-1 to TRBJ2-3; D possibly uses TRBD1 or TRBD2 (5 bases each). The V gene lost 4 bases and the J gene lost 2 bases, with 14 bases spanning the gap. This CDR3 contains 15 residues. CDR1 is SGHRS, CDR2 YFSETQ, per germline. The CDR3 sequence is CASSIWGFDTDTQYF. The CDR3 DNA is TGCGCCAGCAGCATTTGGGGGTTTGACACAGATACGCAGTATTTT.

DNA for the CDR3: TGTGCCAGCAGCCCCTCTCGAGGAGCGGGACCGGAAGAGCAGTACTTC. It encodes CASSPSRGAGPEEQYF. This chain links TRBV13 with TRBJ2-7, with 7 bases aligning to TRBD2. Looked up from germline, CDR1 is PRHDT and CDR2 is FYEKMQ (reference sequence). This CDR3 region has 16 residues. With 5 bases clipped from V and 7 bases from J, the junction kept 17 bases outside the gene matches.

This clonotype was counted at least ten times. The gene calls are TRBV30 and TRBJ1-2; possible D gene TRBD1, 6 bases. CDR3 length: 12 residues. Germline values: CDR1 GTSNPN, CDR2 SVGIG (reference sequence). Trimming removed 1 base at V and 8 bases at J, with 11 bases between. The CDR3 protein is CAWSDRARGYTF. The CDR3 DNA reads TGTGCCTGGAGTGACAGGGCGCGGGGCTACACCTTC.

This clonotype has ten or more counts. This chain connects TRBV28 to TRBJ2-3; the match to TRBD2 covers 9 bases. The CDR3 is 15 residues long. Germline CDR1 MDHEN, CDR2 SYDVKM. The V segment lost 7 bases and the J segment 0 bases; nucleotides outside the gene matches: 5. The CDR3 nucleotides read TGTGCCAGCACCCTAGCGGGGTCCAGCACAGATACGCAGTATTTT. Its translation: CASTLAGSSTDTQYF. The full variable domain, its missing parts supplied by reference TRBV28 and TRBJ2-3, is DVKVTQSSRYLVKRTGEKVFLECVQDMDHENMFWYRQDPGLGLRLIYFSYDVKMKEKGDIPEGYSVSREKKERFSLILESASTNQTSMYLCASTLAGSSTDTQYFGPGTRLTVL.

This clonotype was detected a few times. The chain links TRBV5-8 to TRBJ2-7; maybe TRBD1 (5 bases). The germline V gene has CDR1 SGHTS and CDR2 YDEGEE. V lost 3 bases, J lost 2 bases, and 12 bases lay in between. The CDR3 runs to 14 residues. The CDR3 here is CASSSPTDPYEQYF. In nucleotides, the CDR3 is TGTGCCAGCAGCTCACCGACAGATCCCTACGAGCAGTACTTC.

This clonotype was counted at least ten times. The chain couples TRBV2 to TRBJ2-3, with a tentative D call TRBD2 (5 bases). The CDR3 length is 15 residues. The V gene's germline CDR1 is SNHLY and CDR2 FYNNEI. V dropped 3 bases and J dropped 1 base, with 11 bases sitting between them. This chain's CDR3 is CASSERDPRTDTQYF. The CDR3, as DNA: TGTGCCAGCAGTGAGAGGGATCCCCGCACAGATACGCAGTATTTT. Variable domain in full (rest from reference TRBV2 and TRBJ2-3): EPEVTQTPSHQVTQMGQEVILRCVPISNHLYFYWYRQILGQKVEFLVSFYNNEISEKSEIFDDQFSVERPDGSNFTLKIRSTKLEDSAMYFCASSERDPRTDTQYFGPGTRLTVL.

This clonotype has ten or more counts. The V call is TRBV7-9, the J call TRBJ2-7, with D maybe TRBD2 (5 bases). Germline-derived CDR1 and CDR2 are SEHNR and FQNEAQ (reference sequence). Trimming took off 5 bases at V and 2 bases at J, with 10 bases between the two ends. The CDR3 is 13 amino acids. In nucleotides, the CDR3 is TGTGCCAGCAGCCGGACGGAGGCCTACGAGCAGTACTTC. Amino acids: CASSRTEAYEQYF.

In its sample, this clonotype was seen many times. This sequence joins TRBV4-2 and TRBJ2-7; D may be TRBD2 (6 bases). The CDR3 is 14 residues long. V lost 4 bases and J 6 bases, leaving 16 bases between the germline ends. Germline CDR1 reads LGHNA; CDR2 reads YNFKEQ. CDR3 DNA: TGTGCCAGCAGCCGGTCCGGGGGAGGAATCGAGCAGTACTTC. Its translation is CASSRSGGGIEQYF.

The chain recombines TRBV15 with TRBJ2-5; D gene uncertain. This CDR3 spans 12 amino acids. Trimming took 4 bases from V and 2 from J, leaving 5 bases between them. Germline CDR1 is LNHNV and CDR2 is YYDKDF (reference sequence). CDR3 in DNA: TGTGCCACCAGCAAGGAGCAAGAGACCCAGTACTTC. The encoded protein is CATSKEQETQYF.

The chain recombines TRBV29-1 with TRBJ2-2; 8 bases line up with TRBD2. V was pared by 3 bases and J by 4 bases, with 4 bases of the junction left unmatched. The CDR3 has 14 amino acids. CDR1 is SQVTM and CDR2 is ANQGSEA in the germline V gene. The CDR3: CSVDTSGGTGELFF. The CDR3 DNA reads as TGCAGCGTTGATACTAGCGGTGGCACCGGGGAGCTGTTTTTT.

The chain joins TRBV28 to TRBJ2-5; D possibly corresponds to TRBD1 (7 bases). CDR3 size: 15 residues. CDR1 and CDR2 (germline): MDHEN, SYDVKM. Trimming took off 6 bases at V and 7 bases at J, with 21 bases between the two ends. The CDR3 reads CASRPPGQPAGTQYF. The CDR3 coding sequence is TGTGCCAGCAGGCCGCCGGGACAGCCAGCGGGGACCCAGTACTTC.

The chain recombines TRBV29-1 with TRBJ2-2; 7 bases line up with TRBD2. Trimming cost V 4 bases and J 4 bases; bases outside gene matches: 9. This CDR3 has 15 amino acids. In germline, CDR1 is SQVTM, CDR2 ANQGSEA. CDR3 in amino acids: CSVAGGGFPTGELFF. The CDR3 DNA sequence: TGCAGCGTTGCTGGGGGAGGGTTCCCCACCGGGGAGCTGTTTTTT.

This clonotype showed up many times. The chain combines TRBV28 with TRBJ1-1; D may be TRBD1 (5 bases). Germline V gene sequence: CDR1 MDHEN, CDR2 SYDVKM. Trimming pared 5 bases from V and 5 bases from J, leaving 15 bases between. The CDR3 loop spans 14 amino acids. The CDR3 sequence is CASSPRRQFTEAFF. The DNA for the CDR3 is TGTGCCAGCAGTCCTCGACGACAGTTTACTGAAGCTTTCTTT.

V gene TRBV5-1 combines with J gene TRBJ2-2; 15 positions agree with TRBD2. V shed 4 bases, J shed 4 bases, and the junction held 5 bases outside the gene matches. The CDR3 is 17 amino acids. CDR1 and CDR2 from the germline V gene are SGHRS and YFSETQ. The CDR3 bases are TGCGCCAGCAGCAGGACTAGCGGGGGGGCGAGCACCGGGGAGCTGTTTTTT. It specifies CASSRTSGGASTGELFF.

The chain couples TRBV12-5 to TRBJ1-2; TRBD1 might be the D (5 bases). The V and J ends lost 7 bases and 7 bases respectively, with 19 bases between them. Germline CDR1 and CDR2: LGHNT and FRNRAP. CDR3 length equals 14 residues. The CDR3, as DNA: TGTGCTAGTGCCGCAGGGAGGGGATGGGGTGGCTACACCTTC. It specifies CASAAGRGWGGYTF.

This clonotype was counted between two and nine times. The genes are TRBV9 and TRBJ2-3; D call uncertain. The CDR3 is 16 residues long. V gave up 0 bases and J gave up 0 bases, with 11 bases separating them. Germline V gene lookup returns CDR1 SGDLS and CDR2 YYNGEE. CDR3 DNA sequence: TGTGCCAGCAGCGTAGTGGCCAATCCTAGCACAGATACGCAGTATTTT. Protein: CASSVVANPSTDTQYF.

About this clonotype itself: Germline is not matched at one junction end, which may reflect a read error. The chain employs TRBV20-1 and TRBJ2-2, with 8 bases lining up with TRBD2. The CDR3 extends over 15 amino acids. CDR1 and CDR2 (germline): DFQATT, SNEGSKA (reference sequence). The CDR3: CGARDSGKNTGELFF. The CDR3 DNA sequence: TGCGGTGCTAGAGATAGCGGGAAGAACACCGGGGAGCTGTTTTTT.

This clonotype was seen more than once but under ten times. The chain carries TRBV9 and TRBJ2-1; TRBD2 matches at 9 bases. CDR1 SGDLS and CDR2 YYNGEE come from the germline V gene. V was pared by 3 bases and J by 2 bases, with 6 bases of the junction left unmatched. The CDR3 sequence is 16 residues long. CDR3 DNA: TGTGCCAGCAGCGGAGGTCTAGCGGGGACCTACAATGAGCAGTTCTTC. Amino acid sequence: CASSGGLAGTYNEQFF.